This record concerns one T cell receptor beta chain sequence. What this receptor recognizes is not known. Within one base of it there is no much larger clone, and no base qualities were kept. The germline V gene sets CDR1 to SGHRS and CDR2 to YFSETQ. Unmatched junction bases come to 7, with V trimmed by 4 bases and J by 8 bases. The CDR3 covers 13 residues, taking in both the cysteine and the phenylalanine. Just CDR3 DNA is preserved here, 39 bases in frame from base 1. This sample is part of a study of T-cell reconstitution after alpha-beta-depleted transplantation in children (dated by TCRdb to between 2015 and 2016). Looking at the study overall: T-cell immune reconstitution after TCRalphabeta/CD19-depleted allogeneic hematopoietic cell transplantation in children was quantitatively tracked in the study by means of TCR repertoire profiling.

The library was prepared using PCR. The run used an Illumina HiSeq 2500. TCR libraries were prepared with molecular barcoding, using unique molecular identifiers to normalize TCRbeta repertoire quantification. TCRdb reprocessing: public reads trimmed at Q25 with fastp, clones called with MiXCR, in-frame beta chains kept. Every distinct CDR3 protein forms one entry, paired with its most common genes and DNA. This sample has roughly 180,000 distinct CDR3 sequences in its table, and 14% to 15% of those were observed once. In total, the top ten clones hold roughly an eighth of the sample. The V and J genes are TRBV5-1 and TRBJ1-2; 8 central bases correspond to TRBD1. This sequence was found in a human donor who donated a stem cell graft to a child with acute lymphoblastic leukemia. This specimen consisted of PBMCs from the stem cell graft donor, obtained from the stem cell graft. The DNA sequence is given as TGCGCCAGCAGCACCCAGGGGGCACGGGGCTACACCTTC. Translated, it reads CASSTQGARGYTF.